Each of the 31 T cell receptor beta chains below was sequenced from the same sample in a study of memory CD4+ T cells and cytomegalovirus serostatus. Only in-frame clones appear in the TCRdb table, and some are missing; sequencing was by immunoSEQ multiplex PCR. The sample has around 76,000 clones; around 80% are singletons. Single viable CD3+CD4+CD8-CD45RO+ cells were sorted as the memory CD4+ T cells. Sequences were obtained from memory CD4+ T cells from blood. The receptors originated from an adult in good health and CMV-seropositive.

This clone was counted between two and nine times. This sample also contains other DNA sequences that code for the same CDR3. This chain links TRBV6-1 with TRBJ1-6; no definite D call. The CDR3 totals 13 residues. V lost 6 bases and J lost 5, with 8 bases in between. The germline V gene has CDR1 MNHNS and CDR2 SASEGT. Here the CDR3 DNA reads TGTGCCAGCAGCGTATCCCATAATTCACCCCTCCACTTT. Its translation: CASSVSHNSPLHF.

The gene calls are TRBV9 and TRBJ2-2; 8 bases map to TRBD1. This CDR3 spans 16 amino acids. Germline V gives CDR1 SGDLS, CDR2 YYNGEE. With V trimmed by 3 bases and J by 0 bases, 4 bases remained unmatched. In DNA, the CDR3 is TGTGCCAGCAGCGGCCGACAGGGGTCGAACACCGGGGAGCTGTTTTTT. It yields the protein CASSGRQGSNTGELFF.

The V gene is TRBV6-1, the J gene TRBJ1-5; no definite D call. V was cut by 3 bases and J by 6 bases, with 0 bases left in between. CDR3 size: 10 residues. CDR1 and CDR2 (germline): MNHNS, SASEGT. CDR3 protein: CASSDQPQHF. CDR3 DNA: TGTGCCAGCAGTGATCAGCCCCAGCATTTT.

This chain uses TRBV2 with TRBJ2-7; tentative D call: TRBD1 (7 bases). The CDR3 is 16 amino acids. Germline V gene data show CDR1 as SNHLY and CDR2 as FYNNEI. V lost 5 bases and J lost 6, with 23 bases in between. This CDR3 is CASSRQGVGGVVEQYF. As DNA, the CDR3 is TGTGCCAGCAGTCGACAGGGAGTAGGCGGGGTAGTCGAGCAGTACTTC.

The chain employs TRBV6-5 and TRBJ2-7; 8 bases line up with TRBD2. V shed 7 bases and J 3 bases; nucleotides not matched to a gene: 11. CDR1 is MNHEY and CDR2 is SVGAGI in the germline V gene. The CDR3 totals 15 residues. The CDR3 loop reads CASKRKRESGYEQYV. CDR3 DNA sequence: TGTGCCAGCAAAAGAAAGCGGGAGTCGGGCTACGAGCAGTACGTC.

V and J are TRBV21-1 and TRBJ2-7; TRBD1 is taken as the D call from the table, unchecked against the DNA. TRBV21-1 is assigned pseudogene status. The length of the CDR3 is 17 residues. The CDR3 loop is CASSLRVPQGRACEQYV. The CDR3, as DNA: TGTGCCAGCAGCTTAAGGGTCCCACAGGGCCGGGCATGCGAGCAGTACGTC.

The rearrangement links TRBV27 to TRBJ1-2; D gene unclear. Trimming removed 5 bases from V and 3 bases from J, with 13 bases in between. In germline, CDR1 is MNHEY, CDR2 SMNVEV (reference sequence). The CDR3 extends over 14 amino acids. The CDR3 nucleotides read TGTGCCAGCAGTCCCTCCGGGCCCTACTATGGCTACACCTTC. Translated: CASSPSGPYYGYTF.

The rearrangement links TRBV28 to TRBJ1-1; the match to TRBD1 covers 7 bases. CDR3 size: 13 residues. J was trimmed by 2 bases and V by 11 bases; bases with no gene match: 8. Germline lookup yields CDR1 MDHEN and CDR2 SYDVKM. The CDR3: CAHRGSLNTEAFF. The CDR3 bases are TGTGCCCACAGGGGTTCGCTTAACACTGAAGCTTTCTTT. Filled out from reference TRBV28 and TRBJ1-1, the complete variable domain reads DVKVTQSSRYLVKRTGEKVFLECVQDMDHENMFWYRQDPGLGLRLIYFSYDVKMKEKGDIPEGYSVSREKKERFSLILESASTNQTSMYLCAHRGSLNTEAFFGQGTRLTVV.

V and J are TRBV2 and TRBJ2-1; 13 bases are shared with TRBD2. CDR3 length equals 15 residues. J gave up 9 bases and V 6 bases, and 8 bases lay outside the gene matches. Looked up from germline, CDR1 is SNHLY and CDR2 is FYNNEI. CDR3 DNA: TGTGCCAGCAGAAGGACTAGCGGGAGTATAGTTGAGCAGTTCTTC. It encodes CASRRTSGSIVEQFF. Full variable domain (rest looked up from reference TRBV2 and TRBJ2-1): EPEVTQTPSHQVTQMGQEVILRCVPISNHLYFYWYRQILGQKVEFLVSFYNNEISEKSEIFDDQFSVERPDGSNFTLKIRSTKLEDSAMYFCASRRTSGSIVEQFFGPGTRLTVL.

The rearrangement joins TRBV7-2 to TRBJ1-2; possible D gene TRBD1, 5 bases. The CDR3 contains 16 residues. V lost 5 bases and J 12 bases, leaving 28 bases between the germline ends. The V gene's germline CDR1 is SGHTA and CDR2 FQGNSA. The CDR3 region is CASSGLPFDDSRRHTF. DNA for the CDR3: TGTGCCAGCAGCGGGCTCCCCTTTGACGACAGCCGGAGGCACACCTTC.

The V and J genes are TRBV4-3 and TRBJ2-2, with D possibly matching TRBD2 (5 bases). Looked up from germline, CDR1 is LGHNA and CDR2 is YSLEER. The CDR3 contains 16 residues. Deletions cut 4 bases from V and 2 bases from J, with 14 bases between. CDR3 nucleotides: TGCGCCAGCAGCCGAAGCAGCGGATCAAACACCGGGGAGCTGTTTTTT. It yields the protein CASSRSSGSNTGELFF.

The chain employs TRBV11-2 and TRBJ1-5; D gene ambiguous. The germline V and J ends were trimmed by 3 bases and 8 bases, with 11 bases remaining between them. In germline, CDR1 is SGHAT, CDR2 FQNNGV. This CDR3 contains 13 residues. For the CDR3, the DNA is TGTGCCAGCAGCTTCACTCCGGGCGAGCCCCAGCATTTT. Translation: CASSFTPGEPQHF. Based on the CDR3 plus reference TRBV11-2 and TRBJ1-5, the full variable domain is EAGVAQSPRYKIIEKRQSVAFWCNPISGHATLYWYQQILGQGPKLLIQFQNNGVVDDSQLPKDRFSAERLKGVDSTLKIQPAKLEDSAVYLCASSFTPGEPQHFGDGTRLSIL.

The rearrangement links TRBV6-5 to TRBJ2-7; no reliable D call. The CDR3 runs to 13 residues. Germline V gives CDR1 MNHEY, CDR2 SVGAGI. Trimming removed 4 bases from V and 4 bases from J, with 11 bases in between. The CDR3 DNA follows: TGTGCCAGCAGTTCTTTCGGACCTTACGAGCAGTACTTC. The encoded protein is CASSSFGPYEQYF.

This chain uses TRBV11-2 with TRBJ2-3, with 10 bases identical to TRBD1. V lost 5 bases to trimming and J lost 5 bases; unmatched junction nucleotides: 4. This CDR3 is built from 14 residues. Germline CDR1 and CDR2: SGHAT and FQNNGV. The DNA of the CDR3 is TGTGCCAGCAGCACGGACAGGGGGATAGATACGCAGTATTTT. It encodes CASSTDRGIDTQYF.

This clone was seen a few times. V is TRBV4-1 and J is TRBJ1-2, with 7 nucleotides matching TRBD1. The trim removed 1 base at V and 6 bases at J, leaving 11 bases unmatched. This CDR3 has 16 amino acids. From germline, CDR1 is MGHRA and CDR2 YSYEKL. The CDR3 region has the DNA TGCGCCAGCAGCCAAGGACCCGGACAGGCCTCTAATGGCTACACCTTC. It translates to CASSQGPGQASNGYTF.

The chain couples TRBV6-5 to TRBJ1-2; a possible D gene is TRBD1 (5 bases). V lost 4 bases and J lost 9, with 24 bases in between. The CDR3 consists of 16 residues. Looked up from germline, CDR1 is MNHEY and CDR2 is SVGAGI. In DNA, the CDR3 is TGTGCCAGCAGTTCCGCCCCCGACAGAGGGGTAATACGCTACACCTTC. As protein: CASSSAPDRGVIRYTF.

The chain couples TRBV5-1 to TRBJ2-7; TRBD1 matches at 8 bases. V shed 5 bases, J shed 3 bases, and the junction held 7 bases outside the gene matches. The CDR3 has 14 amino acids. Per the germline V gene, CDR1 is SGHRS and CDR2 is YFSETQ. DNA of the CDR3: TGCGCCAGCAGACCAACAGGGGGAAGCTACGAGCAGTACTTC. It yields the protein CASRPTGGSYEQYF.

In its sample, this clone was seen a few times. V and J are TRBV25-1 and TRBJ1-5; the D is unclear. V lost 3 bases and J lost 15, with 15 bases in between. The V gene's germline CDR1 is MGHDK and CDR2 SYGVNS. The CDR3 loop spans 12 amino acids. The DNA of the CDR3 is TGTGCCAGCAGTGATGTGCCGGCCCCGGGGCATTTT. Translated: CASSDVPAPGHF.

The V and J genes are TRBV11-2 and TRBJ2-4; 10 bases map to TRBD1. The germline CDR1 and CDR2 sequences are SGHAT and FQNNGV. This CDR3 comprises 20 residues. J gave up 0 bases and V 0 bases, and 11 bases lay outside the gene matches. The CDR3 sequence: CASSLETGGMSALAKNIQYF. The CDR3, as DNA: TGTGCCAGCAGCTTAGAGACAGGGGGCATGTCGGCTCTAGCCAAAAACATTCAGTACTTC.

The table lists this clone with a few counts. The J gene is TRBJ1-4, the V gene TRBV5-1; D unresolved. Trimming removed 2 bases at V and 0 bases at J, with 2 bases between. CDR1 and CDR2 from the germline V gene are SGHRS and YFSETQ. The CDR3 is 13 amino acids. The DNA for the CDR3 is TGCGCCAGCAGCTTAGCAACTAATGAAAAACTGTTTTTT. This gives the protein CASSLATNEKLFF.

A few counts support this clone. The chain combines TRBV19 with TRBJ1-5; D gene uncertain. Germline CDR1 LNHDA, CDR2 SQIVND (reference sequence). V was trimmed by 1 base and J by 2 bases, leaving 9 bases between them. CDR3 length: 15 amino acids. The CDR3 region has the DNA TGTGCCAGTAGTATAGCCACAACTGGCAATCAGCCCCAGCATTTT. Protein: CASSIATTGNQPQHF.

The chain joins TRBV5-1 to TRBJ2-5; 9 bases match TRBD2. CDR3 length equals 15 residues. V shed 3 bases and J 2 bases; nucleotides not matched to a gene: 5. CDR1 is SGHRS and CDR2 is YFSETQ in the germline V gene. CDR3 sequence: CASSSTLAGQETQYF. The CDR3, as DNA: TGCGCCAGCAGCTCCACTCTAGCGGGACAAGAGACCCAGTACTTC.

The gene calls are TRBV4-1 and TRBJ1-6, with unresolved D. Germline values: CDR1 MGHRA, CDR2 YSYEKL. This CDR3 is built from 15 residues. The V and J ends lost 2 bases and 5 bases respectively, with 10 bases between them. For the CDR3, the DNA is TGCGCCAGCAGCCAACCTAACTTAGATAATTCACCCCTCCACTTT. Translation: CASSQPNLDNSPLHF.

The CDR3 coding sequence is TGCGCCAGCAGGGCCGGGACAGGGGGGAATGAGCAGTTCTTC. It encodes CASRAGTGGNEQFF. J is TRBJ2-1 and V is TRBV5-1; 11 bases agree with TRBD1. Germline CDR1 is SGHRS and CDR2 is YFSETQ. CDR3 length: 14 residues. The trim removed 5 bases at V and 7 bases at J, leaving 5 bases unmatched.

The chain combines TRBV13 with TRBJ2-3; 7 bases are a match to TRBD1. Germline V lookup: CDR1 PRHDT, CDR2 FYEKMQ (reference sequence). There are 15 residues in the CDR3. V trimming: 1 base; J trimming: 5 bases; junction bases outside the gene matches: 6. Here the CDR3 reads CASSLVGDREDTQYF. CDR3 sequence (DNA): TGTGCCAGCAGCTTAGTGGGCGACAGGGAAGATACGCAGTATTTT. Complete variable domain (other parts from reference TRBV13 and TRBJ2-3): AAGVIQSPRHLIKEKRETATLKCYPIPRHDTVYWYQQGPGQDPQFLISFYEKMQSDKGSIPDRFSAQQFSDYHSELNMSSLELGDSALYFCASSLVGDREDTQYFGPGTRLTVL.

J is TRBJ2-7 and V is TRBV28; the D gene is possibly TRBD2 (5 bases). This CDR3 contains 15 residues. Trimming pared 1 base from V and 3 bases from J, leaving 13 bases between. Germline loops: CDR1 MDHEN, CDR2 SYDVKM. The CDR3 here is CASSLSQAEIYEQYF. The CDR3 bases are TGTGCCAGCAGTTTATCCCAAGCGGAGATCTACGAGCAGTACTTC.

This clone was counted a few times. J is TRBJ1-2 and V is TRBV30; TRBD1 might be the D (5 bases). The CDR3 extends over 16 amino acids. V gave up 5 bases and J gave up 4 bases, with 23 bases separating them. Germline loops: CDR1 GTSNPN, CDR2 SVGIG (reference sequence). As DNA, the CDR3 is TGTGCCTGGGTATTCAGCGGACCCCGGGGACCCTATGGCTACACCTTC. Amino acids: CAWVFSGPRGPYGYTF.

The rearrangement joins TRBV18 to TRBJ2-7; tentative D call: TRBD1 (6 bases). V was shortened by 6 bases and J by 6 bases, with 18 bases between the two germline ends. CDR1 and CDR2 from the germline V gene are KGHSH and LQKENI. This CDR3 region has 14 residues. CDR3 sequence reads: CASSPINREGEQYF. The CDR3 bases are TGTGCCAGCTCCCCAATAAACAGGGAAGGCGAGCAGTACTTC. The full variable domain, with the rest looked up from reference TRBV18 and TRBJ2-7, is NAGVMQNPRHLVRRRGQEARLRCSPMKGHSHVYWYRQLPEEGLKFMVYLQKENIIDESGMPKERFSAEFPKEGPSILRIQQVVRGDSAAYFCASSPINREGEQYFGPGTRLTVT.

V is TRBV11-3 and J is TRBJ1-1; D perhaps matches TRBD1 (5 bases). This CDR3 contains 14 residues. The germline V and J ends were trimmed by 3 bases and 1 base, with 9 bases remaining between them. The germline gives CDR1 SGHNT, CDR2 YENEEA. CDR3 nucleotides: TGTGCCAGCAGCTTCGACAGCGAGAACACTGAAGCTTTCTTT. Amino acids: CASSFDSENTEAFF. Drawing the rest from reference TRBV11-3 and TRBJ1-1, the complete variable domain is EAGVVQSPRYKIIEKKQPVAFWCNPISGHNTLYWYLQNLGQGPELLIRYENEEAVDDSQLPKDRFSAERLKGVDSTLKIQPAELGDSAVYLCASSFDSENTEAFFGQGTRLTVV.

The chain has TRBV27 and TRBJ2-3; 8 bases are a match to TRBD1. Per germline, CDR1 MNHEY and CDR2 SMNVEV (reference sequence). V was clipped by 8 bases and J by 4 bases; unmatched bases: 8. This CDR3 has 14 amino acids. The CDR3 DNA follows: TGTGCCAGCTGCGAGGACAGGGCGGCAGATACGCAGTATTTT. Translation: CASCEDRAADTQYF.

This rearrangement joins TRBV29-1 to TRBJ1-2, with D uncertain. V was trimmed by 7 bases and J by 1 base, leaving 16 bases between them. This CDR3 comprises 14 residues. Per germline, CDR1 SQVTM and CDR2 ANQGSEA. CDR3 sequence (DNA): TGCAGCGCCGAATTGACGTTGAGTAACTATGGCTACACCTTC. Translation: CSAELTLSNYGYTF.